This TCR beta chain appears in the sequencing data of a study (dated by TCRdb to 2013 to 2016). For context, the study as a whole: The study set out to test whether tumor-infiltrating Tregs in breast cancer get recruited from blood Tregs or are instead converted in situ from other CD4+ T cell subsets. Results the study describes overall, beyond this receptor: The larger-cohort validation was restricted to a single TCR beta V-J rearrangement rather than whole repertoires. The TCR gene usage of tumor memory CD4+ T cells clustered together with blood and lymph node memory CD4+ cells and with lymph node naive CD4+ cells. The greatest overlap of tumor-infiltrating Treg TCR alpha and beta sequences was with tumor naive CD4+ T cells, followed next by blood naive CD4+ T cells.

This clonotype was recorded a few times. No antigen is known for it. No per-base quality is available; no much larger clone lies one base away. Tregs were isolated as CD4+CD25+CD127-/low cells. Tregs, naive and memory CD4+ T cells from tumor, blood and ipsilateral draining lymph nodes of five breast cancer patients underwent full-length TCR alpha and beta sequencing. Tumor tissue and lymph nodes obtained by ipsilateral axillary dissection were perfused with PBS, cut into small pieces and digested using collagenase I and hyaluronidase. FACS confirmed that the sorted cell populations were more than 90% pure. V is pared back by 6 bases and J by 4 bases, with 18 bases lying between the germline termini. The CDR3 numbers 14 residues from cysteine through phenylalanine. The only DNA kept is the CDR3, 42 bases in frame from the first base. The CDR1 and CDR2 encoded by the germline V gene (reference sequence) are DFQATT and SNEGSKA.

Amplification of full-length TCR variable regions was done by 5' RACE PCR using constant-region reverse primers, and this step was followed by semi-nested PCR with Nested Universal Primer A. Using the ReliaPrep RNA Cell Miniprep System, total RNA was extracted, and the SMARTer RACE 5'/3' Kit was then used to reverse transcribe the RNA into 5'RACE-ready cDNA. Multiplex adaptors were used to barcode full-length TCR alpha and beta libraries, and the barcoded libraries were sequenced on an Illumina MiSeq. In the paper's pipeline: For each of nine subset-tissue groups, sequencing data from the five patients were pooled, and the groups were compared by unsupervised clustering of TCR gene usage. Repertoire similarity was calculated with the Morisita-Horn index, weighting shared sequences by their contribution to each repertoire. TCRdb itself trimmed the public reads at Q25 with fastp, ran MiXCR and retained productive beta chains. Every distinct CDR3 protein forms one entry, paired with its most common genes and DNA. These V and J calls are TCRdb output, not the study's own analysis. The sample table shows 9,500 to 15,000 distinct CDR3 sequences, and approximately 50% are seen once. The biggest ten clones account for about 12% of the sample.

The chain uses TRBV20-1 and TRBJ1-2; possibly the D gene is TRBD1, per 6 matching bases. Sequenced sample: tumor-infiltrating Tregs sorted from the breast tumor. The receptor comes from a female donor with breast cancer. The bases are TGCAGTGCGGACAAACAGGGAGGTTCCTATGGCTACACCTTC. This sequence encodes CSADKQGGSYGYTF.